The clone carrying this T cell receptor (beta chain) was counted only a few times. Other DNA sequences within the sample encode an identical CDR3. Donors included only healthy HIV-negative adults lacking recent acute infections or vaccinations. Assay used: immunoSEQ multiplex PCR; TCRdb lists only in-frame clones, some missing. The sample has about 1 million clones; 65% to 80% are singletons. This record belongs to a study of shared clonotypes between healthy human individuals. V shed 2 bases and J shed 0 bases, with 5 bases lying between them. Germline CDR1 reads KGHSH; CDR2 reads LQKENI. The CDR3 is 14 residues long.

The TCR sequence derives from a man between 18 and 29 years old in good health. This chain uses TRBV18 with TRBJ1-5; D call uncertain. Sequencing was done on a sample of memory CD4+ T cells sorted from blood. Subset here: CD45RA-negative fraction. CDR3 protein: CASSPTYSNQPQHF. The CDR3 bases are TGTGCCAGCTCACCAACTTATAGCAATCAGCCCCAGCATTTT.